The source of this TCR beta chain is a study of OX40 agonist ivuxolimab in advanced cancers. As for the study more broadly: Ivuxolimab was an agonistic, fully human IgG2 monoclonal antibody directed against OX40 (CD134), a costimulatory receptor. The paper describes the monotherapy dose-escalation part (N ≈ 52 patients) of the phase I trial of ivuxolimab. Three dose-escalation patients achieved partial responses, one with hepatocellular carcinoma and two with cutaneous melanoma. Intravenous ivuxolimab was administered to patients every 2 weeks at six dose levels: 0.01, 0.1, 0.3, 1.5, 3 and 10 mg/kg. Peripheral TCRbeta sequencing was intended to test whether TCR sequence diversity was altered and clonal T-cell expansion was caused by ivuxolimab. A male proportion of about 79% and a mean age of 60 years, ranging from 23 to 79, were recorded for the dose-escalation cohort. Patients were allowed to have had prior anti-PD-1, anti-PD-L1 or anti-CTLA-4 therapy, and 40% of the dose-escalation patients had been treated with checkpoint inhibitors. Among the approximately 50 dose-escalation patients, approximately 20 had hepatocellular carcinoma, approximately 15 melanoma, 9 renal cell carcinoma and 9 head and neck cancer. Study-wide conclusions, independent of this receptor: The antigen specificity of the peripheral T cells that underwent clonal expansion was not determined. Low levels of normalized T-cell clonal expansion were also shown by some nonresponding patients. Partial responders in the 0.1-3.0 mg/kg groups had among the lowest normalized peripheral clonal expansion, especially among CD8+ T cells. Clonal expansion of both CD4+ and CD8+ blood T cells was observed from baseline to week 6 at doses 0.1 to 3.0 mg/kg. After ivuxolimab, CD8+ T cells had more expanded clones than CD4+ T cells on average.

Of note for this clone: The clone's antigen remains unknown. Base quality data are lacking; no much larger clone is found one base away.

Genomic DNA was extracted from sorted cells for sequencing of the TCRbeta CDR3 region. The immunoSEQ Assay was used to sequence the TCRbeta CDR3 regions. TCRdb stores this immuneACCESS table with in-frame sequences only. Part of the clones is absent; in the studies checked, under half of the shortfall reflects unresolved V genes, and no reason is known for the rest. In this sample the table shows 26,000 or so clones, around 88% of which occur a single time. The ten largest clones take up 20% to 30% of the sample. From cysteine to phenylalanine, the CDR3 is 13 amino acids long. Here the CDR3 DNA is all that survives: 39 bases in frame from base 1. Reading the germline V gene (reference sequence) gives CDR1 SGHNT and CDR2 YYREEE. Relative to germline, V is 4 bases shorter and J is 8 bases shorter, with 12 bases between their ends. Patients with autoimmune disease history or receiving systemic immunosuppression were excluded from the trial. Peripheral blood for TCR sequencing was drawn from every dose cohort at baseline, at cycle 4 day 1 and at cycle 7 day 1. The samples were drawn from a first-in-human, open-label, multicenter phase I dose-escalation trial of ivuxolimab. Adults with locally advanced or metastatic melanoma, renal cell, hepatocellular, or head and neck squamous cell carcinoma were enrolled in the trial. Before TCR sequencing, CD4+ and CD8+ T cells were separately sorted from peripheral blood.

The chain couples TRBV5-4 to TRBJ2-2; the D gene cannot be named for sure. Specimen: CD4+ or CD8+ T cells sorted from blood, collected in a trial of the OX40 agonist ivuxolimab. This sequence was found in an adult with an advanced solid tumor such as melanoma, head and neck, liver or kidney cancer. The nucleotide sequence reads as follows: TGTGCCAGCAGCCCGCGCACGCGGGGGGAGCTGTTTTTT. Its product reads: CASSPRTRGELFF.